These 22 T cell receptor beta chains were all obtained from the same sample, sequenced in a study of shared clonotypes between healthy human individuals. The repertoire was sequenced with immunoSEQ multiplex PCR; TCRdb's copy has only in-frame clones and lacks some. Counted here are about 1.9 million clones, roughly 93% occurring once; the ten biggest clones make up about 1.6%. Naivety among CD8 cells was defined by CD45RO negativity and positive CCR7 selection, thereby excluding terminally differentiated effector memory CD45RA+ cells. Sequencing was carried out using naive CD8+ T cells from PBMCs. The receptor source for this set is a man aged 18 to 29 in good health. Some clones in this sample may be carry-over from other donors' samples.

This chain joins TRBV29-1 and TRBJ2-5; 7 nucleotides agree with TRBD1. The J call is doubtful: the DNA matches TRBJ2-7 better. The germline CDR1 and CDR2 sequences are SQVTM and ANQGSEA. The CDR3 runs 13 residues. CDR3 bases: TGCAGCGCTAGACAGGGAGAACTGTACGAGCAGTACTTC. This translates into CSARQGELYEQYF.

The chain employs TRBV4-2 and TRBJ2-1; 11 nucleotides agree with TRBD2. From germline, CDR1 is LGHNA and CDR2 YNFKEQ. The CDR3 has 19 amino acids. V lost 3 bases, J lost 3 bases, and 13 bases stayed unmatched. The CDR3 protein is CASSQVTSGIVAVYNEQFF. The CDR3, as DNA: TGTGCCAGCAGCCAGGTGACTAGCGGGATTGTCGCCGTCTACAATGAGCAGTTCTTC.

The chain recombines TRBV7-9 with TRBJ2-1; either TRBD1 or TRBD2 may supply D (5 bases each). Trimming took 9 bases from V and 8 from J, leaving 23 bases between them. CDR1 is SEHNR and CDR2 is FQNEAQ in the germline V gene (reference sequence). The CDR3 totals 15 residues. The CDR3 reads CASTKGTTTWHEQFF. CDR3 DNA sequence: TGTGCCAGTACCAAGGGGACGACAACGTGGCATGAGCAGTTCTTC.

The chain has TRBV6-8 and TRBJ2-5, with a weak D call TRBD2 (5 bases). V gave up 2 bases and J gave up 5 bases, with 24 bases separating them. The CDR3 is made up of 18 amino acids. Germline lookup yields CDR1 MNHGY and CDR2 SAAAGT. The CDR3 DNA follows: TGTGCCAGCAGTTACCATCGGGAACCGTATACTAGAGTGGAGACCCAGTACTTC. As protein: CASSYHREPYTRVETQYF.

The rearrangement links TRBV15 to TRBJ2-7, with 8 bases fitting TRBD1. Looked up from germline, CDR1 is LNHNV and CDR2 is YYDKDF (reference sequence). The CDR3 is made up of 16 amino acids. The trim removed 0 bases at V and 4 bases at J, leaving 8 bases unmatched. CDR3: CATSRDLGQGRYEQYF. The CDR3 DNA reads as TGTGCCACCAGCAGAGACCTAGGACAGGGCCGGTACGAGCAGTACTTC.

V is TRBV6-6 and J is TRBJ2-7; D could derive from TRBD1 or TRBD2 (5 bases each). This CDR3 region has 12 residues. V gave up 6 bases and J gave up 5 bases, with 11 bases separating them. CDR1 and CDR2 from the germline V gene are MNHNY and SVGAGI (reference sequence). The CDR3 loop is CASSSGLHEQYF. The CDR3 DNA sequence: TGTGCCAGCAGCTCGGGGCTGCACGAGCAGTACTTC.

The CDR3 is CASSALISGTSGIREQFF. CDR3 DNA: TGTGCCAGCAGCGCGCTGATATCCGGGACTAGCGGGATACGCGAGCAGTTCTTC. The rearrangement joins TRBV9 to TRBJ2-1; TRBD2 matches at 13 bases. CDR1 is SGDLS and CDR2 is YYNGEE in the germline V gene. This CDR3 contains 18 residues. The ends lost 3 bases at V and 10 bases at J; junction bases unmatched: 16.

In DNA, the CDR3 is TGCGCCAGCAGCCATAATCCTACTAGCGGGCCCTACAATGAGCAGTTCTTC. Translation gives CASSHNPTSGPYNEQFF. The V gene is TRBV4-1, the J gene TRBJ2-1, with TRBD2 matching over 9 bases. The CDR3 loop spans 17 amino acids. The germline gives CDR1 MGHRA, CDR2 YSYEKL. After removal of 3 bases from V and 2 bases from J, the junction contained 8 bases not matched to a gene.

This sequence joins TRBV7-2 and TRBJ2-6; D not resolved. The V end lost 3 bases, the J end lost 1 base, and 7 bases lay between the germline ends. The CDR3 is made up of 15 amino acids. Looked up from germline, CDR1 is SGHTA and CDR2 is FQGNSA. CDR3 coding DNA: TGTGCCAGCAGCTTGGGGATTTCTGGGGCCAACGTCCTGACTTTC. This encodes CASSLGISGANVLTF.

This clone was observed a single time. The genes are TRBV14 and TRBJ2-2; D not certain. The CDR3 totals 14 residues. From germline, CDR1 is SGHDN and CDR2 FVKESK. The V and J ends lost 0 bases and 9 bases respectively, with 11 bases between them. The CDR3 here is CASSQEWPNRELFF. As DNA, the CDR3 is TGTGCCAGCAGCCAAGAGTGGCCTAACCGGGAGCTGTTTTTT.

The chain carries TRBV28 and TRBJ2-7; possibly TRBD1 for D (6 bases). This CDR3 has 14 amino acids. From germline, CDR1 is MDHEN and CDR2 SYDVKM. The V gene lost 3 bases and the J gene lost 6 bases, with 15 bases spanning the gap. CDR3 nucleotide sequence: TGTGCCAGCAGTTTCCCACAGGGTATCATCGAGCAGTACTTC. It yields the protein CASSFPQGIIEQYF.

The CDR3 DNA sequence: TGTGCCAGCAAGCGGGAGAATCTCTACAATGAGCAGTTCTTC. It encodes CASKRENLYNEQFF. The rearrangement joins TRBV27 to TRBJ2-1; 8 nucleotides align to TRBD2. The CDR3 contains 14 residues. V was pared by 7 bases and J by 3 bases, with 5 bases of the junction left unmatched. Germline assignment: CDR1 MNHEY and CDR2 SMNVEV (reference sequence).

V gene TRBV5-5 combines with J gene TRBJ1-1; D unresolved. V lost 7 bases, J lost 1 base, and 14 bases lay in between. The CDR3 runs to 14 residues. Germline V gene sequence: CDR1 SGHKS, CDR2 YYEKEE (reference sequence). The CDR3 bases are TGTGCCAGCGCATGGGCCCCGTGGAACACTGAAGCTTTCTTT. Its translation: CASAWAPWNTEAFF.

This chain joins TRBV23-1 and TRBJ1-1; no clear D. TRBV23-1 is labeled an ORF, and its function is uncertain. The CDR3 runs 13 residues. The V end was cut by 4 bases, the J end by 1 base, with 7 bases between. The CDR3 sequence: CASSPGKNTEAFF. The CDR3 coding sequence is TGCGCCAGCAGTCCGGGGAAGAACACTGAAGCTTTCTTT.

The CDR3 region is CASSFRHLPSYGYTF. CDR3 nucleotide sequence: TGTGCCAGCAGTTTCCGACACTTACCATCCTATGGCTACACCTTC. The chain is built from TRBV27 and TRBJ1-2; D is unresolved. The CDR3 has 15 amino acids. Trimming removed 3 bases at V and 4 bases at J, with 15 bases between. Germline V lookup: CDR1 MNHEY, CDR2 SMNVEV (reference sequence).

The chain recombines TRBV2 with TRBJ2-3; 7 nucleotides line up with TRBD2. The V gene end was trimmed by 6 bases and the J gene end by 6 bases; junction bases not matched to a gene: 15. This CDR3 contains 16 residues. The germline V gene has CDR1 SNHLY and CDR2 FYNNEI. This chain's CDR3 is CASSAVLATDVDTQYF. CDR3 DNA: TGTGCCAGCAGCGCTGTACTAGCGACCGACGTTGATACGCAGTATTTT. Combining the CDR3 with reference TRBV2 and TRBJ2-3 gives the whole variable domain EPEVTQTPSHQVTQMGQEVILRCVPISNHLYFYWYRQILGQKVEFLVSFYNNEISEKSEIFDDQFSVERPDGSNFTLKIRSTKLEDSAMYFCASSAVLATDVDTQYFGPGTRLTVL.

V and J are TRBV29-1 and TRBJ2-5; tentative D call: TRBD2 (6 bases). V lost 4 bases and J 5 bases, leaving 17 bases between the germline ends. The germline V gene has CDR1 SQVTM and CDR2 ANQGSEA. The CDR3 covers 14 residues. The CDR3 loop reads CSVAGGVGGETQYF. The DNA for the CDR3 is TGCAGCGTTGCTGGAGGGGTTGGCGGCGAGACCCAGTACTTC.

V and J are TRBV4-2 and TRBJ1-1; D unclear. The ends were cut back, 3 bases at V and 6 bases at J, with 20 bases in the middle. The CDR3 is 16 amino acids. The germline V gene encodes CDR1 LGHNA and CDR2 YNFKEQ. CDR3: CASSQPVRGNKAEAFF. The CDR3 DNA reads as TGTGCCAGCAGCCAGCCCGTCAGAGGGAATAAGGCTGAAGCTTTCTTT.

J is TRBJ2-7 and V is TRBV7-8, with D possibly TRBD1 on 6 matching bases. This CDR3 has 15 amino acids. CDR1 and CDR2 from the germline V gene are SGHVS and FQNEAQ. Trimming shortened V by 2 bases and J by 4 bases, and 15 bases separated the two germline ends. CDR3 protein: CASSLQGPGAYEQYF. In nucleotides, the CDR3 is TGTGCCAGCAGCTTACAGGGGCCGGGCGCTTACGAGCAGTACTTC. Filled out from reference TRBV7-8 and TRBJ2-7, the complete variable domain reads GAGVSQSPRYKVAKRGQDVALRCDPISGHVSLFWYQQALGQGPEFLTYFQNEAQLDKSGLPSDRFFAERPEGSVSTLKIQRTQQEDSAVYLCASSLQGPGAYEQYFGPGTRLTVT.

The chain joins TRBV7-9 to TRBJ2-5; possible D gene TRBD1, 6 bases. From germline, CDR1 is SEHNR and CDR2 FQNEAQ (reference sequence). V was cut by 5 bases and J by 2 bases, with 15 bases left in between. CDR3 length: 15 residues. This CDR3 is CASSQPRGLQETQYF. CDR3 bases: TGTGCCAGCAGCCAGCCCAGGGGCCTACAAGAGACCCAGTACTTC. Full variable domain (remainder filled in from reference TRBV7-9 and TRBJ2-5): DTGVSQNPRHKITKRGQNVTFRCDPISEHNRLYWYRQTLGQGPEFLTYFQNEAQLEKSRLLSDRFSAERPKGSFSTLEIQRTEQGDSAMYLCASSQPRGLQETQYFGPGTRLLVL.

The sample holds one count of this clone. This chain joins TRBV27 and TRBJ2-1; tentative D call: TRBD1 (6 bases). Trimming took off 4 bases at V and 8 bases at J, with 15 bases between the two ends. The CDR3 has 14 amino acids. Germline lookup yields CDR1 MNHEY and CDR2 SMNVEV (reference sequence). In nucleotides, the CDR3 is TGTGCCAGCAGTTCGAAGATTAACAGGGATGAGCAGTTCTTC. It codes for CASSSKINRDEQFF.

The CDR3 here is CASSMGRDGSYEQYF. In DNA form, the CDR3 reads TGTGCCAGTAGTATGGGCCGGGACGGGTCGTACGAGCAGTACTTC. The chain has TRBV19 and TRBJ2-7, with D perhaps matching TRBD1 or TRBD2 (5 bases each). The CDR3 spans 15 residues. The germline gives CDR1 LNHDA, CDR2 SQIVND (reference sequence). Trimming removed 3 bases from V and 4 bases from J, with 16 bases in between.